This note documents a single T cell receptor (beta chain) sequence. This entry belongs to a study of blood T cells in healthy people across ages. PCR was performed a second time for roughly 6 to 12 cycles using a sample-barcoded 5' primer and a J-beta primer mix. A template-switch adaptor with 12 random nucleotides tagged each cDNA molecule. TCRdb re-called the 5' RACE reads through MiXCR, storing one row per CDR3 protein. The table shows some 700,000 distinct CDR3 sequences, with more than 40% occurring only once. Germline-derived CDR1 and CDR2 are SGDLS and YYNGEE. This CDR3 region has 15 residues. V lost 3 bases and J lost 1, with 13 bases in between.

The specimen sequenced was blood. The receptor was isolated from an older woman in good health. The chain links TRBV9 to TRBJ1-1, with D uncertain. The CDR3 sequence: CASSAPQEGNTEAFF. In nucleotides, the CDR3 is TGTGCCAGCAGCGCCCCTCAGGAGGGGAACACTGAAGCTTTCTTT.